This T cell receptor beta chain stems from a study of cytomegalovirus exposure and HLA in healthy donors. Study outcomes and limitations: Earlier findings revealed that most TCR beta V segments proved productive either about 87% or about 30% of the time. Fewer N-insertions (relative to the approximately 700-donor mean) were reportedly seen in an Asian-associated ancestry cluster in a later analysis.

Vbeta (60) and Jbeta (13) primers were used in the PCR. Generated by immunoSEQ multiplex PCR, the TCRdb table keeps only in-frame clones and is missing some. This table holds a few hundred thousand clones, 60% to 85% found once. A remark on this clone: The antigen remains undetermined.

Germline CDR1 is SEHNR and CDR2 is FQNEAQ (reference sequence). CDR3 length: 15 amino acids. After removal of 0 bases from V and 11 bases from J, the junction contained 12 bases not matched to a gene. This TCR was sampled from a man aged 40-55 years in good health and CMV-seronegative. The chain uses TRBV7-9 and TRBJ1-1; 7 bases align to TRBD1. Sequenced: PBMCs. As DNA, the CDR3 is TGTGCCAGCAGCTTAGCGAGGATTGAGGGGGCTGGCGCTTTCTTT. Amino acids: CASSLARIEGAGAFF.